This T cell receptor beta chain was found in a study of T cell responses to AZD1222 COVID-19 vaccine (dated by TCRdb to the early 2020s). Concerning the study at large: AZD1222 recipients given second doses at about 4 weeks or at about 12 weeks were pooled, since spike-specific TCR depth and breadth were not found to differ between the two schedules. A total of about 250 trial participants underwent TCR sequencing, of whom approximately 200 had received two doses of AZD1222 and roughly 26 had received two doses of the MenACWY control vaccine. Trial participants were enrolled into age subgroups of 18-55, 56-69 and 70-plus years, which contained approximately 150, 28 and 58 TCR-sequenced participants, respectively. Beyond this particular receptor, the publication reports: Because no day 14 peak-response samples were available, the repertoires could be characterized only after the peak T cell response. After two AZD1222 doses, both the breadth and the depth of spike-specific TCRs were significantly higher than at day 0 and than in MenACWY recipients. Participants were mostly white British and included more females than males, and it was suggested by the authors that clonal diversity may have been underestimated. The whole spike protein was spanned by vaccine-associated CD4 TCRs, and dominant responses were seen in regions 160-218 and 743-854. Reportedly, almost half of the unique spike-specific TCRs recognized epitopes lying outside the regions that are mutated in the B.1.351 and B.1.1.7 variants. In the small 56-69-year group, the increase in depth fell short of significance, most likely because of low power. Only a handful of AZD1222 recipients were SARS-CoV-2 seropositive at baseline, limiting conclusions about previously exposed vaccinees.

The CDR3 regions of human TCRbeta chains were analyzed by immunosequencing. In the original analysis: Repertoire TCRs were checked for matches against a reference library of SARS-CoV-2-specific TCRs that had been generated using the MIRA antigen-specificity platform. Breadth was defined as the fraction of unique TCRs that were SARS-CoV-2-associated, and depth was defined as the fraction of total T cells that were SARS-CoV-2-associated. Using the MIRA data, every spike-specific TCR was mapped to the spike region that the TCR reacted to and assigned to either a CD4 or a CD8 class. Log10-transformed breadth and depth values were compared by one-way ANOVA with Sidak's multiple comparisons tests. The source is immuneACCESS, and TCRdb retained only in-frame sequences with V and J called. Part of the clones is not carried over; for the studies checked, unresolved V genes explain less than half of this, and the remainder is unexplained. V and J calls and clone size are as listed in that table; D and trimming were resolved from the DNA. This sample lists about 110,000 clones; around 94% were detected once. Roughly 2% of the sample goes to the ten largest clones.

Per the publication, the time point label means: baseline before first vaccination. Vaccinee samples came from UK trials COV001 and COV002, including a single-blind randomized controlled phase 2/3 trial of AZD1222 (ChAdOx1 nCoV-19) in healthy adults. For TCRbeta chain sequencing, PBMC samples were collected from trial participants at day 0 and at day 28 after the second dose. The CDR3, from cysteine to phenylalanine, totals 16 residues. The kept DNA is CDR3 alone, 48 bases in frame from the first base. The germline V gene supplies CDR1 SGHVS and CDR2 FQNEAQ. The germline V and J ends show losses of 5 bases and 2 bases respectively, and no gene match explains 6 bases of the junction. Note on this clone: This clone's antigen is unknown. The sample holds no much larger clone one base away, and base qualities are not on file.

The source of this sequence is an adult in good health. Sample: peripheral blood, taken on day 0 of AZD1222 vaccination. The rearranged segments are TRBV7-8 and TRBJ1-3, with 10 central nucleotides matching TRBD1. The CDR3 reads as follows: CASSPRDRGTGNTIYF. Read as DNA, the sequence is TGTGCCAGCAGCCCGCGGGACAGGGGCACTGGAAACACCATATATTTT.